The source of this TCR beta chain is a study of chemoradiotherapy in HPV16-positive cancers. TCRdb's table, derived via immunoSEQ multiplex PCR, lists solely in-frame clones and lacks some. In the table there are about 15,000 clones, about four fifths of which are singletons. CDR1 and CDR2 from the germline V gene are DFQATT and SNEGSKA (reference sequence). The CDR3 contains 10 residues. V trimming: 6 bases; J trimming: 5 bases; junction bases outside the gene matches: 0. Concerning this clone itself: Its antigen is unidentified.

Study outcomes and limitations: HPV-responsive T-cell expansion during chemoradiotherapy was linked to improved recurrence-free survival in HPV16-positive patients.

This chain joins TRBV20-1 and TRBJ2-5, with 7 bases lining up with TRBD1. Sample acquisition took place from a patient who underwent chemoradiotherapy. The receptor comes from a human donor with HPV-associated anogenital cancer. The CDR3 reads CSATGETQYF. The CDR3 DNA is TGCAGTGCGACAGGGGAGACCCAGTACTTC.